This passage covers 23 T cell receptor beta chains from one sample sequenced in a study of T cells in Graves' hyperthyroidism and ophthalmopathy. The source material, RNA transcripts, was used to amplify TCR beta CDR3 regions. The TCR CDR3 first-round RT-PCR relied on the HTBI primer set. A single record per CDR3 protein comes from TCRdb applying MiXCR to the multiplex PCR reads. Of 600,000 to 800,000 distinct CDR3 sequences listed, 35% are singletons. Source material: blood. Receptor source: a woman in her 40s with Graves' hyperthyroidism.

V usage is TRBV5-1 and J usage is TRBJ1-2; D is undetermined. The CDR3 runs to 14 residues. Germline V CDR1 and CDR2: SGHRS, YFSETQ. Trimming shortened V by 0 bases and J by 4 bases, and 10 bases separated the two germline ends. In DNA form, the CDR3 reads TGCGCCAGCAGCTTGGTGAGGGCAGCCTATGGCTACACCTTC. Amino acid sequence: CASSLVRAAYGYTF.

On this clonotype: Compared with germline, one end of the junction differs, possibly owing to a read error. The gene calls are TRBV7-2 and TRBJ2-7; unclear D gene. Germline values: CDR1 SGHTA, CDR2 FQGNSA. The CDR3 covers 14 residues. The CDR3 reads CASSQIQSSYEQYF. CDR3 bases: TGCGCCAGCAGCCAAATACAGAGTTCCTACGAGCAGTACTTC.

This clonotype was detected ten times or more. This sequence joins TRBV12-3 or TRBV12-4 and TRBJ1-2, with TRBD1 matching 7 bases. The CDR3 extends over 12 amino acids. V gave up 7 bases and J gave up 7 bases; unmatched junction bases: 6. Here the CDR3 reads CASTDRVGGYTF. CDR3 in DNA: TGTGCCAGCACCGACAGGGTCGGTGGCTACACCTTC.

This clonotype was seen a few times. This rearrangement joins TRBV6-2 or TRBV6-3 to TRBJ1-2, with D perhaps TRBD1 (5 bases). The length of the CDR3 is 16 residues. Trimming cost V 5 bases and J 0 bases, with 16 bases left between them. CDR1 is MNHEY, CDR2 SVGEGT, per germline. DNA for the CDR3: TGTGCCAGCAGTCGAGTACGGGGACTAGCTAACTATGGCTACACCTTC. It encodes CASSRVRGLANYGYTF.

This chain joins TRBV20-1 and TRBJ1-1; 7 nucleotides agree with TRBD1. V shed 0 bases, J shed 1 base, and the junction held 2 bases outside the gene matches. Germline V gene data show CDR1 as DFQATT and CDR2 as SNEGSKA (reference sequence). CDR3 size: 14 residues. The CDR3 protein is CSAREGQSNTEAFF. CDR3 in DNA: TGCAGTGCTAGAGAGGGACAGTCGAACACTGAAGCTTTCTTT.

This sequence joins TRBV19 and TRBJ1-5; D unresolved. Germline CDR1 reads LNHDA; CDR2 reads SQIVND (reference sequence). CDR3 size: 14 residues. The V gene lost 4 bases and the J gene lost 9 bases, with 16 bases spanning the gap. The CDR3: CASSNGLRVSPQHF. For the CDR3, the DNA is TGTGCCAGTAGTAACGGGTTGCGGGTTTCGCCCCAGCATTTT.

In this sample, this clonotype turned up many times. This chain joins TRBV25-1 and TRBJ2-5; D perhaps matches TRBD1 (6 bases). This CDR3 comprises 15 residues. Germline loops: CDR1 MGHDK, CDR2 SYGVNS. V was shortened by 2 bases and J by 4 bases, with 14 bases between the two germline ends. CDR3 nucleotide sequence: TGTGCCAGCAGTGAACGGGTAGGGGGACCAGAGACCCAGTACTTC. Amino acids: CASSERVGGPETQYF.

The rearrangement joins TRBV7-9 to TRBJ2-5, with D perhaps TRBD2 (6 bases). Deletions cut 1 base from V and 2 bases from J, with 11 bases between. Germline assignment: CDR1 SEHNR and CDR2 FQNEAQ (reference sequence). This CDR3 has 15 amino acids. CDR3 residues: CASSLEVGGQETQYF. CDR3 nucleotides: TGTGCCAGCAGCTTAGAGGTTGGGGGGCAAGAGACCCAGTACTTC.

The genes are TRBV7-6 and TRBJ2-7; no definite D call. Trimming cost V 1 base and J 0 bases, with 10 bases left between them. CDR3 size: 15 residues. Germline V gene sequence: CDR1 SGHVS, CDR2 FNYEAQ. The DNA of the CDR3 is TGTGCCAGCAGCTTAGGGGTCCTAAGCTCCTACGAGCAGTACTTC. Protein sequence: CASSLGVLSSYEQYF.

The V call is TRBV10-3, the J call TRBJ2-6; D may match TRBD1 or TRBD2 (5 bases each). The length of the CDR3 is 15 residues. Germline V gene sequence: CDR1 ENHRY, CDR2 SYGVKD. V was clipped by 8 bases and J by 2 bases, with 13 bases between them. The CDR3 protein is CAIARGAAGANVLTF. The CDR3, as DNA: TGTGCCATCGCTCGGGGCGCCGCTGGGGCCAACGTCCTGACTTTC.

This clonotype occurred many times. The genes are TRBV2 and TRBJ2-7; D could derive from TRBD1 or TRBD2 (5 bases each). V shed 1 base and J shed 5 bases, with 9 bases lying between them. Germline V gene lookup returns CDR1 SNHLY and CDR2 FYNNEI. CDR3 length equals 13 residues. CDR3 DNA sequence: TGTGCCAGCAGTGAAGGCAGGGACCACGAGCAGTACTTC. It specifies CASSEGRDHEQYF.

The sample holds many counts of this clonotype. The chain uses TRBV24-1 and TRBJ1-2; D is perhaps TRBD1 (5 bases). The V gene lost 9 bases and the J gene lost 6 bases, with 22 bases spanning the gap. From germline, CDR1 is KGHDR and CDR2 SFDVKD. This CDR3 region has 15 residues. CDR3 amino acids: CATSAAGKPRDGYTF. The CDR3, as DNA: TGTGCCACCTCCGCTGCGGGAAAGCCCAGGGATGGCTACACCTTC.

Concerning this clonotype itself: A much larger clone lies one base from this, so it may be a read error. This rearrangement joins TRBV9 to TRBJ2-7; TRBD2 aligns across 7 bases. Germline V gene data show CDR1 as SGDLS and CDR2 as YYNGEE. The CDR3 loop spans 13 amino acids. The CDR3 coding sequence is TGTGCCAGCAGCGTAGGGCCCGCGGGAGAGCGGTACTTC. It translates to CASSVGPAGERYF.

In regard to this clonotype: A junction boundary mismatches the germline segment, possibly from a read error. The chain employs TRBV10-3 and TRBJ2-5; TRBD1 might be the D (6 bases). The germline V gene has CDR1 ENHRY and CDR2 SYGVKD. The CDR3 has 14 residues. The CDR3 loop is CAVSDPGHGETQYF. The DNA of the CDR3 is TGTGCCGTCAGCGACCCGGGACACGGGGAGACCCAGTACTTC.

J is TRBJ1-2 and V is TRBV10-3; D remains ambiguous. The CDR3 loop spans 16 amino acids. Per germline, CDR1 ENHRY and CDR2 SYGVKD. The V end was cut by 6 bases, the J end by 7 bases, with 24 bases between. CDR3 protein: CAISEEGTLGYGGYTF. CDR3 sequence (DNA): TGTGCCATCAGCGAGGAGGGAACACTGGGCTACGGTGGCTACACCTTC.

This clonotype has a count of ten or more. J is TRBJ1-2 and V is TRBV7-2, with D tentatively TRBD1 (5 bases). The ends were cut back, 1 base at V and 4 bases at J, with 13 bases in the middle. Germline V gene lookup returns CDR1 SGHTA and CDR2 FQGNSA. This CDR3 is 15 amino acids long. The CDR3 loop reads CASSLGDRPAYGYTF. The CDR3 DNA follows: TGTGCCAGCAGCTTAGGGGACCGACCAGCCTATGGCTACACCTTC.

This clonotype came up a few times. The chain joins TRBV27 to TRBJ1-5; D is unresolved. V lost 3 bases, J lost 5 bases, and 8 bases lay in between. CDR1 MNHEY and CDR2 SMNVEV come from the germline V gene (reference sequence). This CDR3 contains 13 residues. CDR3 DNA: TGTGCCAGCAGTTTGACCCTAGATCAGCCCCAGCATTTT. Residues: CASSLTLDQPQHF.

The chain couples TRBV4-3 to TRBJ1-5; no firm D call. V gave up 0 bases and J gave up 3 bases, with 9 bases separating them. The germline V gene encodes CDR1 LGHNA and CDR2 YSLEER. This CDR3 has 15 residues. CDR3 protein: CASSQEMVYNQPQHF. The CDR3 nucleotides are TGCGCCAGCAGCCAAGAAATGGTATACAATCAGCCCCAGCATTTT.

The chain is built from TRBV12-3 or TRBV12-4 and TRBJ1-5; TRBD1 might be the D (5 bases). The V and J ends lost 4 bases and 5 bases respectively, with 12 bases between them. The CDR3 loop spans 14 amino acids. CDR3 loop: CASSWGGMHQPQHF. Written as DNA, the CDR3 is TGTGCCAGCAGTTGGGGGGGTATGCATCAGCCCCAGCATTTT.

The CDR3 loop reads CASTARDYSNQPQHF. In DNA, the CDR3 is TGTGCCAGCACCGCCCGAGACTATAGCAATCAGCCCCAGCATTTT. The chain uses TRBV11-1 and TRBJ1-5; D remains unclear. From germline, CDR1 is SGHAT and CDR2 FQDESV (reference sequence). The CDR3 extends over 15 amino acids. Trimming took 7 bases from V and 0 from J, leaving 13 bases between them.

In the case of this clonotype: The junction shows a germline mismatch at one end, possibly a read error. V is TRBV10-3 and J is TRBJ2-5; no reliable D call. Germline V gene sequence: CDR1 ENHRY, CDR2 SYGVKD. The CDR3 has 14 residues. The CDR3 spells CAFSEYAGEETQYF. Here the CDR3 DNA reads TGTGCCTTCAGTGAGTACGCAGGAGAAGAGACCCAGTACTTC.

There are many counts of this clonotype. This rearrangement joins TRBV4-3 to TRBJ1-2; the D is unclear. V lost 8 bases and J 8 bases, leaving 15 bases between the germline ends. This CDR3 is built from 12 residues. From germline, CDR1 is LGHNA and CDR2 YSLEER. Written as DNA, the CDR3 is TGCGCCAGCGGCCCGGGAGAGTGGGGCTACACCTTC. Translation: CASGPGEWGYTF.

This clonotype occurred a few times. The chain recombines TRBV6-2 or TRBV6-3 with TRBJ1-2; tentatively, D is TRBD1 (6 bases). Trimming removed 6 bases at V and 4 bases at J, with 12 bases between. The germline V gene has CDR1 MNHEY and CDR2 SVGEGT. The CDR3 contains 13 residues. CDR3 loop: CASRIQQGYGYTF. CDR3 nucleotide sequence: TGTGCCAGCAGAATCCAACAGGGCTATGGCTACACCTTC.